This T cell receptor (beta chain) originates from a study of T-cell memory formation after mild COVID-19. Trimming shortened V by 3 bases and J by 3 bases, and 8 bases separated the two germline ends. The CDR3 is made up of 13 amino acids. This clonotype was detected only a few times. Its antigen is not known. MiXCR, applied by TCRdb to the 5' RACE reads, yields one record per CDR3 protein. The sample lists about 340,000 distinct CDR3 sequences, 13% occurring once. Study-wide findings and caveats: Nothing confirmed that second-wave clones peaking on day 37 were specific for SARS-CoV-2. Contracting clones from day 15 to 85 had balanced CD4/CD8; later expanders favoured CD4+. Those CD4+ clones that contracted were mainly in CM and EM (CD8+ ones in EMRA).

The chain combines TRBV12-3 or TRBV12-4 with TRBJ1-2; D perhaps matches TRBD1 (5 bases). The sequenced sample was PBMCs or a T cell subset sorted from them (not recorded which). The source of this sequence is a man younger than 35 who had mild COVID-19 (a few samples of this study predate the infection). Cell type and time point are not known. CDR3 sequence (DNA): TGTGCCAGCAGTTTTAGGGGTCACTATGGCTACACCTTC. This encodes CASSFRGHYGYTF.